This T cell receptor beta chain was sequenced for a study of CD8+ T cells in alopecia areata. Study summary: Patients remained on tofacitinib for 6 to 18 months and then went 6 months without it.

Extracted RNA was reverse transcribed, and the resulting cDNA served as sequencing template. The repertoire was sequenced with immunoSEQ multiplex PCR; TCRdb's copy has only in-frame clones and lacks some. The sample has 100,000 to 120,000 clones, approximately 51% seen once; the top ten hold roughly 3.5%. Specified treatment: oral pan-JAK inhibitor, 5-10 mg twice daily. Sorting of CD4+ and CD8+ T cells was performed on PBMCs. Study outcomes and limitations: Among the top 100, expanded CD8+ clones, as well as scalp clonality, were significantly decreased by tofacitinib.

Trimming removed 0 bases at V and 5 bases at J, with 31 bases between. The CDR3 consists of 21 residues. The germline V gene encodes CDR1 KGHSH and CDR2 LQKENI. This clone was observed a handful of times. The antigen remains unidentified. This chain joins TRBV18 and TRBJ1-2, with D possibly matching TRBD1 (6 bases). This specimen consisted of CD4+ T cells sorted from blood, obtained at week 24, from a patient treated with tofacitinib. This sequence was found in a human donor with alopecia areata. CDR3 sequence (DNA): TGTGCCAGCTCACCACCCCTTCCCGTCCGGGACACCCAGATTTCGGGATATGGCTACACCTTC. Encoded protein: CASSPPLPVRDTQISGYGYTF.